This entry lists 28 T cell receptor beta chains sequenced from one sample in a study of CD8+CD57+ T cells in acquired aplastic anemia. Profiling that covered TCR beta VDJ and CDR3 relied on genomic DNA as its template. A single record per CDR3 protein comes from TCRdb applying MiXCR to the reads. The sample has 200,000 to 300,000 distinct CDR3 sequences, 70% to 85% seen once; the top ten hold roughly two fifths. The authors sequenced patients whose flow cytometry had shown CD8+CD57+ cell expansion. Sequenced: sorted CD4+, CD8+, or CD8+CD57+ T cells (not recorded which) from PBMCs. The source of these receptors is a human donor with aplastic anemia.

Comment on this clonotype: A junction boundary mismatches the germline segment, possibly from a read error. CDR3 sequence reads: CASSVGDRQEGNNF. The CDR3, as DNA: TGTGCCAGCAGCGTAGGGGACCGACAGGAAGGAAACAATTTT. This sequence joins TRBV9 and TRBJ2-3; tentative D call: TRBD1 (6 bases). Germline lookup yields CDR1 SGDLS and CDR2 YYNGEE. The CDR3 length is 14 residues.

In the case of this clonotype: The CDR3 does not end in the conserved phenylalanine or tryptophan, so this is likely a read error. The chain links TRBV24-1 to TRBJ1-2, with D perhaps TRBD1 (6 bases). The germline gives CDR1 KGHDR, CDR2 SFDVKD. CDR3 length equals 15 residues. V lost 4 bases to trimming and J lost 6 bases, with 17 bases between them. The CDR3 nucleotides are TGTGCCACCAGTGACGTTACAGGGTGCCGGGATGGCTACACCCTC. Its translation: CATSDVTGCRDGYTL.

The V gene is TRBV7-3, the J gene TRBJ1-1; D is unresolved. Trimming left V 5 bases short and J 13 bases short, with 26 bases between. CDR3 length equals 15 residues. Per germline, CDR1 SGHTA and CDR2 FQGTGA. The CDR3 coding sequence is TGTGCCAGCAGCCCCGATGGTAGCACAGATACGCAGTATTTCTTT. Protein product: CASSPDGSTDTQYFF.

A single count supports this clonotype. The chain joins TRBV5-1 to TRBJ1-2, with a weak D call TRBD1 (5 bases). Per the germline V gene, CDR1 is SGHRS and CDR2 is YFSETQ. The germline V and J ends were trimmed by 1 base and 7 bases, with 14 bases remaining between them. CDR3 length equals 14 residues. Here the CDR3 reads CASSLWGDSSGYTF. The CDR3 DNA reads as TGCGCCAGCAGCTTGTGGGGGGACTCTAGTGGCTACACCTTC.

Here the CDR3 DNA reads TGTGCCAGCAGCTCACTGTACCAAGAGACCCAGTACTTCCAGTTCTTC. This sequence encodes CASSSLYQETQYFQFF. The rearrangement uses TRBV7-6 and TRBJ2-1; no clear D. Germline V CDR1 and CDR2: SGHVS, FNYEAQ. The CDR3 extends over 16 amino acids. V was pared by 4 bases and J by 13 bases, with 26 bases between.

As for this clonotype: A read error may produce the germline difference seen at one junction end. The rearrangement links TRBV7-3 to TRBJ2-1, with D possibly being TRBD2 (6 bases). The CDR3 has 15 residues. Germline V gene lookup returns CDR1 SGHTA and CDR2 FQGTGA. CDR3 loop: CATSCGGTWGDDQFF. CDR3 nucleotide sequence: TGTGCCACCAGTTGTGGCGGGACTTGGGGAGATGACCAGTTCTTC. The full variable domain, its missing parts supplied by reference TRBV7-3 and TRBJ2-1, is GAGVSQTPSNKVTEKGKYVELRCDPISGHTALYWYRQSLGQGPEFLIYFQGTGAADDSGLPNDRFFAVRPEGSVSTLKIQRTERGDSAVYLCATSCGGTWGDDQFFGPGTRLTVL.

The CDR3 is CASADGAKDTQYF. The DNA of the CDR3 is TGTGCCAGCGCGGACGGGGCCAAAGATACGCAGTATTTT. The chain combines TRBV2 with TRBJ2-3, with D perhaps being TRBD1 or TRBD2 (5 bases each). The germline V gene has CDR1 SNHLY and CDR2 FYNNEI. The CDR3 runs 13 residues. The V gene lost 8 bases and the J gene lost 5 bases, with 14 bases spanning the gap.

The V and J genes are TRBV11-3 and TRBJ2-1; 7 nucleotides line up with TRBD2. The CDR3 spans 14 residues. V lost 5 bases to trimming and J lost 12 bases; unmatched junction nucleotides: 13. CDR1 and CDR2 (germline): SGHNT, YENEEA. The CDR3: CASSGGDRKGGQFF. CDR3 bases: TGTGCCAGCAGCGGGGGGGATCGTAAGGGTGGGCAGTTCTTC.

Worth noting for this clonotype: One junction end disagrees with the germline gene, perhaps due to a read error. V usage is TRBV7-8 and J usage is TRBJ2-5; possible D gene TRBD1, 5 bases. The CDR3 sequence is 14 residues long. The germline V gene encodes CDR1 SGHVS and CDR2 FQNEAQ. Here the CDR3 reads CATSRAGSPETQYF. The CDR3 DNA reads as TGTGCCACCAGCAGGGCCGGCAGCCCCGAGACCCAGTATTTC.

The genes are TRBV5-4 and TRBJ2-5; D is ambiguous. Trimming removed 0 bases at V and 2 bases at J, with 8 bases between. The germline gives CDR1 SGHNT, CDR2 YYREEE (reference sequence). The CDR3 consists of 14 residues. This CDR3 is CASSLEAEQETQYF. The CDR3 DNA follows: TGTGCCAGCAGCTTGGAGGCGGAGCAAGAGACCCAGTACTTC. Complete variable domain (other parts from reference TRBV5-4 and TRBJ2-5): ETGVTQSPTHLIKTRGQQVTLRCSSQSGHNTVSWYQQALGQGPQFIFQYYREEENGRGNFPPRFSGLQFPNYSSELNVNALELDDSALYLCASSLEAEQETQYFGPGTRLLVL.

Regarding this clonotype: Its ends do not fully match the called genes, so a read error is possible. As DNA, the CDR3 is TGTGCCAGCAGCTTTACACGGCGCGCCTGCTATGGCTACACCTTC. Translation gives CASSFTRRACYGYTF. V and J are TRBV5-1 and TRBJ1-2, with D uncertain. CDR3 length equals 15 residues. Per the germline V gene, CDR1 is SGHRS and CDR2 is YFSETQ.

In its sample, this clonotype was seen once. This sequence may be a read error, since a much larger clone differs from it by one base. The CDR3 sequence is CASSLDLADTGELFF. For the CDR3, the DNA is TGTGCCAGCAGCTTAGATCTGGCAGACACCGGGGAGCTGTTTTTT. V is TRBV11-3 and J is TRBJ2-2; D is uncertain. The ends were cut back, 0 bases at V and 3 bases at J, with 8 bases in the middle. Per the germline V gene, CDR1 is SGHNT and CDR2 is YENEEA. The CDR3 totals 15 residues.

V and J are TRBV9 and TRBJ2-3; no clear D gene. The V gene's germline CDR1 is SGDLS and CDR2 YYNGEE. The CDR3 is 15 amino acids. V was trimmed by 0 bases and J by 12 bases, leaving 20 bases between them. The CDR3 reads CASSVGSDTPYFQYF. The CDR3 DNA follows: TGTGCCAGCAGCGTAGGTTCCGATACGCCATATTTTCAGTATTTT.

The gene calls are TRBV7-2 and TRBJ2-3, with D maybe TRBD1 (5 bases). The length of the CDR3 is 13 residues. V lost 5 bases and J 10 bases, leaving 16 bases between the germline ends. In germline, CDR1 is SGHTA, CDR2 FQGNSA. The CDR3 nucleotides read TGTGCCAGCAGCGCCGGCCGCACAGGTGCGCAGTATTTT. Its translation is CASSAGRTGAQYF.

The CDR3 region has the DNA TGTGCCAGCAGCTTAGCGGACGGGACAAAAGCGAACCAGTACTTC. This translates into CASSLADGTKANQYF. The rearrangement joins TRBV7-8 to TRBJ2-5; tentative D call: TRBD1 (6 bases). The germline gives CDR1 SGHVS, CDR2 FQNEAQ. V was pared by 0 bases and J by 10 bases, with 18 bases between. CDR3 length equals 15 residues.

The chain carries TRBV2 and TRBJ1-1, with D tentatively TRBD1 (5 bases). Germline V CDR1 and CDR2: SNHLY, FYNNEI. V was cut by 5 bases and J by 6 bases, with 10 bases left in between. The CDR3 totals 12 residues. Here the CDR3 reads CASSQGDAEAFF. The DNA of the CDR3 is TGTGCCAGCAGTCAAGGGGACGCTGAAGCTTTCTTT.

This chain joins TRBV10-2 and TRBJ1-1; 10 positions agree with TRBD2. The J call may be incorrect, as the DNA end agrees better with TRBJ2-3. From germline, CDR1 is WSHSY and CDR2 SAAADI. CDR3 length: 15 amino acids. CDR3 in amino acids: CASSGLAAGTAAQYF. CDR3 sequence (DNA): TGCGCCAGCAGCGGACTAGCGGCGGGCACCGCTGCGCAGTATTTT.

To note about this clonotype: The junction does not match germline at one end; this may be a read error. The V gene is TRBV7-9, the J gene TRBJ1-2; D call uncertain. The germline V gene has CDR1 SEHNR and CDR2 FQNEAQ (reference sequence). The CDR3 is 13 residues long. The CDR3 region has the DNA TGCGCCAGCAGCCATGGCCTTGGAGGTGGGTGCACCTTC. This sequence encodes CASSHGLGGGCTF.

The V and J genes are TRBV2 and TRBJ1-1; 10 nucleotides match TRBD1. The germline CDR1 and CDR2 sequences are SNHLY and FYNNEI. The length of the CDR3 is 15 residues. V dropped 6 bases and J dropped 0; count of bases not matched to a gene: 4. CDR3 region: CASRDRGLMNTEAFF. CDR3 coding DNA: TGTGCCAGCAGAGACAGGGGGCTGATGAACACTGAAGCTTTCTTT.

The chain employs TRBV10-2 and TRBJ1-6, with D perhaps TRBD1 (6 bases). The CDR3 spans 14 residues. Germline V gene sequence: CDR1 WSHSY, CDR2 SAAADI. Trimming took 10 bases from V and 3 from J, leaving 13 bases between them. CDR3 nucleotides: TGCGCCACCAAGGACAGAAACTATAATTCACCCCTCCACTTT. It codes for CATKDRNYNSPLHF.

This clonotype occurred once. The chain employs TRBV9 and TRBJ2-3, with 7 bases aligning to TRBD2. The V gene end was trimmed by 3 bases and the J gene end by 6 bases; junction bases not matched to a gene: 7. CDR3 length: 14 residues. Germline V gene sequence: CDR1 SGDLS, CDR2 YYNGEE. CDR3 region: CASSGLAGPDTQYF. Written as DNA, the CDR3 is TGTGCCAGCAGCGGATTAGCGGGTCCCGATACGCAGTATTTT.

A remark on this clonotype: At one of its ends the junction is not consistent with the germline gene, which may arise from a read error. J is TRBJ2-7 and V is TRBV7-7; D is perhaps TRBD2 (5 bases). CDR1 is SSHAT, CDR2 FNYEAQ, per germline (reference sequence). There are 14 residues in the CDR3. The CDR3 spells CAPRIRGLTLKHSF. In DNA form, the CDR3 reads TGTGCTCCTAGGATCCGGGGTTTAACACTGAAGCATTCCTTC.

The rearrangement joins TRBV5-1 to TRBJ2-7; 7 nucleotides agree with TRBD1. The V and J ends lost 0 bases and 9 bases, in that order; junction bases with no gene match: 12. Per the germline V gene, CDR1 is SGHRS and CDR2 is YFSETQ. CDR3 size: 15 residues. The CDR3 DNA follows: TGCGCCAGCAGCTTGGAAGGGGGCAACACAGATACGCAGTACGTC. It is translated as CASSLEGGNTDTQYV.

The chain couples TRBV5-6 to TRBJ2-7; D gene unclear. Between the trimmed V and J ends, which lost 1 base and 4 bases, there was a span of 3 bases. The germline CDR1 and CDR2 sequences are SGHDT and YYEEEE. CDR3 length equals 11 residues. CDR3 DNA sequence: TGTGCCAGCAGCTTGTATTACGAGCAGTACTTC. Residues: CASSLYYEQYF.

This clonotype was detected only once. V gene TRBV7-6 combines with J gene TRBJ1-1, with 8 positions matching TRBD1. Germline CDR1 SGHVS, CDR2 FNYEAQ. Trimming at V came to 1 base and at J to 3 bases, leaving 7 bases not matched to a gene. CDR3 length: 16 amino acids. The CDR3 is CASSLVGVTGDTEAFF. CDR3 DNA: TGTGCCAGCAGCTTAGTAGGTGTGACAGGGGACACTGAAGCTTTCTTT.

This clonotype was counted once. The genes are TRBV7-9 and TRBJ2-7, with TRBD1 matching over 8 bases. With V trimmed by 4 bases and J by 3 bases, 14 bases remained unmatched. Germline CDR1 and CDR2: SEHNR and FQNEAQ (reference sequence). The CDR3 length is 17 residues. CDR3 in amino acids: CASSSSGGGDYVYEQYV. The CDR3 DNA reads TGTGCCAGCAGCTCGTCAGGGGGCGGCGACTATGTCTACGAGCAGTACGTC.

Notes on this clonotype: In this CDR3 the conserved last residue, phenylalanine or tryptophan, is missing, so a read error is likely. It is unclear where the CDR3 begins or ends on the DNA, so no DNA is shown, and the CDR3 is as TCRdb lists it. V usage is TRBV7-9 and J usage is TRBJ2-3; the DNA was not compared with TRBD2, the D call given in the table. The CDR3 numbers 13 amino acids, ends counted. Germline V CDR1 and CDR2: SEHNR, FQNEAQ (reference sequence). The CDR3 reads CASSVGGGDTGEL.

The J gene is TRBJ2-3, the V gene TRBV29-1; TRBD1 might be the D (6 bases). Germline V CDR1 and CDR2: SQVTM, ANQGSEA. The CDR3 extends over 15 amino acids. The CDR3 protein is CREGQLDPSTDTQYF. The CDR3 DNA reads as TGCAGGGAAGGACAGTTAGACCCTAGCACAGATACGCAGTATTTT.